This passage covers 25 T cell receptor beta chains from one sample sequenced in a study of response to subunit inactivated influenza vaccine. TCRdb redid the calling of the RT-PCR reads with MiXCR, one entry per CDR3 protein. The table records fewer than 600,000 distinct CDR3 sequences, approximately 7.3% of them present only once. The material was PBMCs from blood, obtained less than 30 months after vaccination. Receptors originate from a man aged 45 to 70 who received an inactivated influenza vaccine.

V gene TRBV4-2 combines with J gene TRBJ1-1; D call uncertain. The CDR3 spans 14 residues. Per germline, CDR1 LGHNA and CDR2 YNFKEQ. Trimming took 0 bases from V and 0 from J, leaving 5 bases between them. The CDR3 spells CASSQDVVNTEAFF. In nucleotides, the CDR3 is TGTGCCAGCAGCCAAGATGTAGTGAACACTGAAGCTTTCTTT.

This clonotype was picked up many times. V and J are TRBV7-2 and TRBJ2-1, with D possibly matching TRBD2 (6 bases). Germline assignment: CDR1 SGHTA and CDR2 FQGNSA. The CDR3 is 17 residues long. V was shortened by 1 base and J by 5 bases, with 18 bases between the two germline ends. DNA for the CDR3: TGTGCCAGCAGCTTAGGAAGGGGAGGTAGCGTTAACAATGAGCAGTTCTTC. Amino acids: CASSLGRGGSVNNEQFF.

Remarks on this clonotype: A read error is possible here, since a much larger clone lies one base away. This chain links TRBV5-1 with TRBJ2-7; 7 bases match TRBD1. Germline V gene sequence: CDR1 SGHRS, CDR2 YFSETQ. Trimming took 4 bases from V and 6 from J; bases not matched to a gene: 10. This CDR3 is built from 14 residues. The CDR3 reads CASSQSQGWCEQYF. CDR3 DNA sequence: TGCGCCAGCAGCCAATCACAGGGGTGGTGCGAGCAGTACTTC.

This clonotype was seen a handful of times. The chain combines TRBV10-3 with TRBJ2-7; D assignment may be TRBD1 or TRBD2 (6 bases each). V lost 4 bases to trimming and J lost 3 bases, with 10 bases between them. CDR1 and CDR2 from the germline V gene are ENHRY and SYGVKD. This CDR3 spans 13 amino acids. CDR3 region: CAISGQDYYEQYF. The CDR3, as DNA: TGTGCCATCAGTGGACAGGACTACTACGAGCAGTACTTC.

This clonotype appeared once. The gene calls are TRBV6-4 and TRBJ2-1; D is ambiguous. Trimming shortened V by 2 bases and J by 8 bases, and 4 bases separated the two germline ends. Germline V CDR1 and CDR2: MRHNA, SNTAGT. The CDR3 covers 11 residues. The CDR3 sequence is CASSDAHEQFF. DNA for the CDR3: TGTGCCAGCAGTGACGCTCATGAGCAGTTCTTC.

The J gene is TRBJ2-7, the V gene TRBV30; the match to TRBD1 covers 9 bases. J lost 5 bases, V lost 5 bases, and 13 bases had no gene match. The CDR3 spans 15 residues. CDR1 is GTSNPN, CDR2 SVGIG, per germline (reference sequence). The CDR3 region has the DNA TGTGCCTGGGGTTTCCGGGACAGGGATTTCAACGAGCAGTACTTC. It yields the protein CAWGFRDRDFNEQYF.

V and J are TRBV6-2 or TRBV6-3 and TRBJ1-1; no reliable D call. The CDR3 is 15 residues long. The germline CDR1 and CDR2 sequences are MNHEY and SVGEGT. The V end lost 6 bases, the J end lost 6 bases, and 20 bases lay between the germline ends. CDR3 nucleotide sequence: TGTGCCAGCAGGAACCCCGAGGTCTGGATGCCTGAAGCTTTCTTT. Residues: CASRNPEVWMPEAFF.

This clonotype was recorded a few times. This rearrangement joins TRBV7-8 to TRBJ1-1; D is ambiguous. Between the trimmed V and J ends, which lost 4 bases and 5 bases, there was a span of 11 bases. Germline V CDR1 and CDR2: SGHVS, FQNEAQ. This CDR3 has 13 amino acids. CDR3 loop: CASSSVGRTEAFF. CDR3 DNA: TGTGCCAGCAGCTCAGTAGGGAGGACTGAAGCTTTCTTT.

This clonotype has only a few counts. This chain links TRBV5-5 with TRBJ2-3; TRBD2 aligns across 9 bases. Trimming took 5 bases from V and 3 from J; bases not matched to a gene: 10. CDR1 SGHKS and CDR2 YYEKEE come from the germline V gene (reference sequence). The CDR3 extends over 16 amino acids. The CDR3 nucleotides are TGTGCCAGCAGTCGTGTCGGGCTAGCGGGAACAGATACGCAGTATTTT. Translating it yields CASSRVGLAGTDTQYF.

The sample holds one count of this clonotype. This rearrangement joins TRBV12-3 or TRBV12-4 to TRBJ1-3, with D unresolved. CDR3 size: 15 residues. V lost 6 bases and J lost 0, with 12 bases in between. The CDR3 DNA sequence: TGTGCCAGCAGCTTCGGGTCCAACTCTGGAAACACCATATATTTT. Translation gives CASSFGSNSGNTIYF.

This clonotype showed up many times. V gene TRBV29-1 combines with J gene TRBJ2-7; D unclear. Trimming pared 3 bases from V and 3 bases from J, leaving 15 bases between. The CDR3 sequence is 14 residues long. Per the germline V gene, CDR1 is SQVTM and CDR2 is ANQGSEA. The CDR3 DNA is TGCAGCGTTGACGGTGGGTACGGGTTCTACGAGCAGTACTTC. As protein: CSVDGGYGFYEQYF.

This clonotype was observed many times. The chain is built from TRBV2 and TRBJ2-1; D gene ambiguous. The CDR3 covers 15 residues. Germline CDR1 SNHLY, CDR2 FYNNEI. Trimming pared 5 bases from V and 0 bases from J, leaving 11 bases between. CDR3: CASSPSTGSYNEQFF. CDR3 in DNA: TGTGCCAGCAGTCCTTCAACCGGCTCCTACAATGAGCAGTTCTTC.

In this sample, this clonotype turned up many times. The CDR3 bases are TGTGCCAGCAGTTTAGGCGGTATCTCCTACGAGCAGTACTTC. The encoded protein is CASSLGGISYEQYF. This chain joins TRBV12-3 or TRBV12-4 and TRBJ2-7; D gene unclear. V lost 1 base and J 0 bases, leaving 7 bases between the germline ends. This CDR3 is built from 14 residues.

Only a few counts were recorded for this clonotype. The V and J genes are TRBV6-1 and TRBJ2-7; 7 bases match TRBD1. Germline loops: CDR1 MNHNS, CDR2 SASEGT. This CDR3 contains 13 residues. Trimming cost V 10 bases and J 2 bases; bases outside gene matches: 8. The CDR3 reads CATWDSQTYEQYF. The CDR3 DNA is TGTGCCACCTGGGACAGCCAAACCTACGAGCAGTACTTC.

This clonotype has only a few counts. The chain links TRBV7-6 to TRBJ2-3, with unresolved D. Trimming took 3 bases from V and 6 from J, leaving 4 bases between them. The CDR3 spans 11 residues. CDR1 and CDR2 (germline): SGHVS, FNYEAQ. The CDR3, as DNA: TGTGCCAGCAGCTTTAATGATACGCAGTATTTT. Translated, it gives CASSFNDTQYF.

This clonotype was detected many times. This rearrangement joins TRBV7-2 to TRBJ2-2; D call uncertain. The CDR3 is 14 residues long. The germline gives CDR1 SGHTA, CDR2 FQGNSA. V gave up 4 bases and J gave up 0 bases, with 6 bases separating them. CDR3 residues: CASSSTTNTGELFF. CDR3 sequence (DNA): TGTGCCAGCAGCTCCACTACGAACACCGGGGAGCTGTTTTTT.

At least ten counts were recorded for this clonotype. The rearrangement links TRBV20-1 to TRBJ2-5; 11 bases are shared with TRBD2. Germline CDR1 DFQATT, CDR2 SNEGSKA (reference sequence). The length of the CDR3 is 13 residues. V trimming: 6 bases; J trimming: 8 bases; junction bases outside the gene matches: 8. The DNA of the CDR3 is TGCAGTGCAAAGACTAGCGGGGCCTTCACCCAGTACTTC. This encodes CSAKTSGAFTQYF.

The CDR3 is CSVAKRLSYEQYF. In DNA form, the CDR3 reads TGCAGCGTTGCTAAGCGCTTGTCCTACGAGCAGTACTTC. The J gene is TRBJ2-7, the V gene TRBV29-1; D not resolved. The length of the CDR3 is 13 residues. Germline V lookup: CDR1 SQVTM, CDR2 ANQGSEA. With 4 bases removed from V and 1 base from J, the gap between germline ends came to 11 bases.

V is TRBV19 and J is TRBJ1-1, with D unresolved. Germline values: CDR1 LNHDA, CDR2 SQIVND (reference sequence). V was shortened by 3 bases and J by 3 bases, with 8 bases between the two germline ends. This CDR3 has 13 residues. CDR3 region: CASSIGWDTEAFF. The CDR3 nucleotides read TGTGCCAGTAGTATCGGGTGGGACACTGAAGCTTTCTTT.

This clonotype came up many times. The V gene is TRBV7-8, the J gene TRBJ2-5; 9 bases match TRBD1. V shed 5 bases, J shed 6 bases, and the junction held 10 bases outside the gene matches. This CDR3 contains 15 residues. CDR1 SGHVS and CDR2 FQNEAQ come from the germline V gene. CDR3 amino acids: CASSAYYRGLKTQYF. CDR3 coding DNA: TGTGCCAGCAGCGCGTACTACAGGGGGCTGAAGACCCAGTACTTC.

The chain joins TRBV6-1 to TRBJ2-2; perhaps TRBD1 as D (6 bases). Trimming cost V 3 bases and J 2 bases, with 10 bases left between them. In germline, CDR1 is MNHNS, CDR2 SASEGT. The CDR3 is 15 residues long. The CDR3: CASSEDRANTGELFF. CDR3 bases: TGTGCCAGCAGTGAGGACAGAGCAAACACCGGGGAGCTGTTTTTT.

The chain has TRBV11-2 and TRBJ1-1; D perhaps matches TRBD1 (5 bases). Germline V gene sequence: CDR1 SGHAT, CDR2 FQNNGV. This CDR3 has 14 amino acids. V gave up 1 base and J gave up 10 bases, with 16 bases separating them. Written as DNA, the CDR3 is TGTGCCAGCAGCTTAGGTCCCGGGGGTGGAGCAGCTTTCTTT. Translated: CASSLGPGGGAAFF.

The chain joins TRBV29-1 to TRBJ2-2; TRBD2 matches at 9 bases. From germline, CDR1 is SQVTM and CDR2 ANQGSEA. The CDR3 consists of 16 residues. The junction had 12 bases not matched to a gene; V was cut back by 4 bases and J by 6 bases. The CDR3, as DNA: TGCAGCGTTGGGACTAGCGAGGGGATTTGGCCCGGGGAGCTGTTTTTT. Translation: CSVGTSEGIWPGELFF.

This clonotype was found a few times. The genes are TRBV6-1 and TRBJ1-1; D uncertain. V was clipped by 6 bases and J by 3 bases, with 11 bases between them. The CDR3 has 13 amino acids. Per germline, CDR1 MNHNS and CDR2 SASEGT. The CDR3, as DNA: TGTGCCAGCAGACGCCCCGGGGACACTGAAGCTTTCTTT. Translating it yields CASRRPGDTEAFF.

This clonotype was recorded many times. This rearrangement joins TRBV3-1 to TRBJ1-2, with D possibly TRBD1 on 6 matching bases. The germline V gene encodes CDR1 LGHDT and CDR2 YNNKEL (reference sequence). The V end lost 3 bases, the J end lost 5 bases, and 19 bases lay between the germline ends. The length of the CDR3 is 16 residues. The CDR3 spells CASSQGATGISYGYTF. CDR3 DNA: TGTGCCAGCAGCCAGGGGGCGACCGGCATTAGTTATGGCTACACCTTC. Combining the CDR3 with reference TRBV3-1 and TRBJ1-2 gives the whole variable domain DTAVSQTPKYLVTQMGNDKSIKCEQNLGHDTMYWYKQDSKKFLKIMFSYNNKELIINETVPNRFSPKSPDKAHLNLHINSLELGDSAVYFCASSQGATGISYGYTFGSGTRLTVV.